Presented here are 17 T cell receptor beta chains from one specimen sequenced in a study of T cell repertoires in cytomegalovirus infection. TCRdb fed the reads into MiXCR, producing one record per CDR3 protein. The table includes roughly 49,000 distinct CDR3 sequences, under 25% detected once. No cognate antigen is known for these TCRs. The sequenced sample was CD8+ T cells from cultured PBMCs, obtained from culture after CMV antigen stimulation. Receptors originate from a human donor in good health (CMV status not recorded). Some clones in this sample may be carry-over from other donors' samples.

V is TRBV28 and J is TRBJ2-7; tentative D call: TRBD2 (5 bases). Trimming took off 5 bases at V and 3 bases at J, with 20 bases between the two ends. The V gene's germline CDR1 is MDHEN and CDR2 SYDVKM. This CDR3 spans 16 amino acids. The CDR3 spells CASSTLRGSGFYEQYF. The CDR3 DNA reads as TGTGCCAGCAGTACCCTGAGAGGGTCGGGATTCTACGAGCAGTACTTC.

V is TRBV7-2 and J is TRBJ2-5; 10 nucleotides line up with TRBD1. CDR1 and CDR2 (germline): SGHTA, FQGNSA. Germline trimming cut 6 bases from V and 4 bases from J; bases unmatched to any gene: 8. The CDR3 loop spans 15 amino acids. The CDR3 DNA follows: TGTGCCAGCAGACAAACCGGGACAGGGGTAGAGACCCAGTACTTC. It specifies CASRQTGTGVETQYF.

The chain combines TRBV7-2 with TRBJ2-1, with TRBD2 matching over 10 bases. J gave up 2 bases and V 5 bases, and 9 bases lay outside the gene matches. The germline gives CDR1 SGHTA, CDR2 FQGNSA. The CDR3 is 17 amino acids. CDR3 nucleotides: TGTGCCAGCAGCCCCGGACGGACTAGCGGTACCTACAATGAGCAGTTCTTC. It is translated as CASSPGRTSGTYNEQFF.

This chain links TRBV25-1 with TRBJ1-6; D unclear. CDR3 size: 12 residues. CDR1 MGHDK and CDR2 SYGVNS come from the germline V gene. The V gene lost 2 bases and the J gene lost 10 bases, with 6 bases spanning the gap. DNA for the CDR3: TGTGCCAGCAGTGAAGGTCGCTCACCCCTCCACTTT. Its protein product is CASSEGRSPLHF.

V usage is TRBV28 and J usage is TRBJ2-5, with TRBD1 matching over 7 bases. With 3 bases clipped from V and 0 bases from J, the junction kept 1 base outside the gene matches. The CDR3 spans 14 residues. Germline CDR1 is MDHEN and CDR2 is SYDVKM. The CDR3 nucleotides are TGTGCCAGCAGTTTGGGACAGTACCAAGAGACCCAGTACTTC. Its protein is CASSLGQYQETQYF.

This clonotype has only a few counts. One end of the junction fails to match germline, which may point to a read error. V is TRBV2 and J is TRBJ2-7; no firm D call. This CDR3 contains 8 residues. Germline values: CDR1 SNHLY, CDR2 FYNNEI. CDR3 nucleotides: TGTGCCAGCAACGGACCCTATTTC. This sequence encodes CASNGPYF. Full variable domain (remainder filled in from reference TRBV2 and TRBJ2-7): EPEVTQTPSHQVTQMGQEVILRCVPISNHLYFYWYRQILGQKVEFLVSFYNNEISEKSEIFDDQFSVERPDGSNFTLKIRSTKLEDSAMYFCASNGPYFGPGTRLTVT.

The chain joins TRBV4-3 to TRBJ2-7; D gene uncertain. The CDR3 is 14 residues long. Trimming shortened V by 0 bases and J by 2 bases, and 8 bases separated the two germline ends. Germline V lookup: CDR1 LGHNA, CDR2 YSLEER. CDR3 loop: CASSQDLRTYEQYF. The DNA of the CDR3 is TGCGCCAGCAGCCAAGATCTTCGGACCTACGAGCAGTACTTC.

The chain uses TRBV19 and TRBJ1-5; D is ambiguous. The V end lost 5 bases, the J end lost 4 bases, and 12 bases lay between the germline ends. The CDR3 spans 14 residues. Germline lookup yields CDR1 LNHDA and CDR2 SQIVND (reference sequence). CDR3 loop: CASSYVAGNQPQHF. The CDR3 DNA reads TGTGCCAGTAGTTACGTTGCTGGAAATCAGCCCCAGCATTTT. Combining the CDR3 with reference TRBV19 and TRBJ1-5 gives the whole variable domain DGGITQSPKYLFRKEGQNVTLSCEQNLNHDAMYWYRQDPGQGLRLIYYSQIVNDFQKGDIAEGYSVSREKKESFPLTVTSAQKNPTAFYLCASSYVAGNQPQHFGDGTRLSIL.

The chain recombines TRBV7-8 with TRBJ1-1; 7 bases line up with TRBD1. The CDR3 runs to 16 residues. The trim removed 1 base at V and 0 bases at J, leaving 5 bases unmatched. The germline V gene has CDR1 SGHVS and CDR2 FQNEAQ. The CDR3, as DNA: TGTGCCAGCAGCTTAGAGGAGGGGGCCGTGAACACTGAAGCTTTCTTT. Encoded protein: CASSLEEGAVNTEAFF.

The rearrangement links TRBV4-1 to TRBJ2-1; D not certain. V gave up 3 bases and J gave up 0 bases, with 9 bases separating them. The germline V gene encodes CDR1 MGHRA and CDR2 YSYEKL. The CDR3 is 15 residues long. DNA for the CDR3: TGCGCCAGCAGCCAGGAATGGAGCTCCTACAATGAGCAGTTCTTC. It yields the protein CASSQEWSSYNEQFF.

The chain employs TRBV11-1 and TRBJ2-7, with TRBD2 matching over 12 bases. After removal of 2 bases from V and 7 bases from J, the junction contained 12 bases not matched to a gene. Germline CDR1 SGHAT, CDR2 FQDESV (reference sequence). The CDR3 length is 17 residues. The CDR3 DNA is TGTGCCAGCAGCTTACGCGAATCAGGACTAGCGGGAAATGAGCAGTACTTC. It specifies CASSLRESGLAGNEQYF.

The V and J genes are TRBV6-5 and TRBJ1-6; TRBD1 agrees at 9 bases. CDR1 and CDR2 from the germline V gene are MNHEY and SVGAGI. Germline trimming cut 6 bases from V and 8 bases from J; bases unmatched to any gene: 8. This CDR3 is built from 15 residues. CDR3 sequence (DNA): TGTGCCAGCAGACCCCGGGGACAGGGTCATTCACCCCTCCACTTT. This sequence encodes CASRPRGQGHSPLHF.

The J gene is TRBJ2-2, the V gene TRBV7-3; 7 bases fit TRBD2. J gave up 4 bases and V 8 bases, and 4 bases lay outside the gene matches. The CDR3 runs 13 residues. Germline V gene sequence: CDR1 SGHTA, CDR2 FQGTGA. CDR3 in amino acids: CASGGGGTGELFF. In DNA, the CDR3 is TGTGCCAGCGGCGGGGGAGGCACCGGGGAGCTGTTTTTT.

Worth noting for this clonotype: Mismatch with germline at one junction end may stem from a read error. The chain employs TRBV7-2 and TRBJ2-7, with D perhaps matching TRBD1 (6 bases). The CDR3 totals 12 residues. The V gene's germline CDR1 is SGHTA and CDR2 FQGNSA. Here the CDR3 reads CASSAGTSLSNF. Written as DNA, the CDR3 is TGTGCCAGCAGCGCCGGGACATCCCTATCAAACTTC.

The genes are TRBV11-2 and TRBJ2-7, with D tentatively TRBD1 (5 bases). The CDR3 is 14 residues long. Germline values: CDR1 SGHAT, CDR2 FQNNGV. The V gene lost 5 bases and the J gene lost 3 bases, with 14 bases spanning the gap. The CDR3 sequence: CASSMRWGDYEQYF. CDR3 sequence (DNA): TGTGCCAGCAGCATGCGGTGGGGCGACTACGAGCAGTACTTC. The variable domain in full, completed from reference TRBV11-2 and TRBJ2-7, reads EAGVAQSPRYKIIEKRQSVAFWCNPISGHATLYWYQQILGQGPKLLIQFQNNGVVDDSQLPKDRFSAERLKGVDSTLKIQPAKLEDSAVYLCASSMRWGDYEQYFGPGTRLTVT.

V usage is TRBV2 and J usage is TRBJ1-1; D gene unclear. The CDR3 spans 11 residues. The V end lost 2 bases, the J end lost 8 bases, and 6 bases lay between the germline ends. The germline V gene encodes CDR1 SNHLY and CDR2 FYNNEI. The CDR3 is CASSELGEAFF. DNA of the CDR3: TGTGCCAGCAGTGAATTGGGGGAAGCTTTCTTT.

This clonotype was seen more than once but under ten times. The V gene is TRBV7-6, the J gene TRBJ2-7, with TRBD2 as a possible D gene (7 bases). CDR1 SGHVS and CDR2 FNYEAQ come from the germline V gene. V lost 2 bases and J lost 2, with 16 bases in between. The CDR3 length is 16 residues. The CDR3: CASSLRGGGHTYEQYF. The CDR3 DNA reads as TGTGCCAGCAGCTTAAGGGGGGGCGGGCATACCTACGAGCAGTACTTC.